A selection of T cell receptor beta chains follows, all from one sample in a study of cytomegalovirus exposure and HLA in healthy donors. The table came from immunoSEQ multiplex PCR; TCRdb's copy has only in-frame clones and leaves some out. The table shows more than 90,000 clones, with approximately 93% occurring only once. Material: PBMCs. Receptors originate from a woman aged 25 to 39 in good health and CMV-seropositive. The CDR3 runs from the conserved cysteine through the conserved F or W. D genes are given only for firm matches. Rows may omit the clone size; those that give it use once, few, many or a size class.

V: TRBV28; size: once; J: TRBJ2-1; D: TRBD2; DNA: TGTGCCAGCAGTTCTGCGGGACTAGCGGGGAGCGATGAGCAGTTCTTC; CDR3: CASSSAGLAGSDEQFF
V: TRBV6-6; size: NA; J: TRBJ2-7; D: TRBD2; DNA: TGTGCCAAGCTAATAGCGGGAGGTTCCTACGAGCAGTACTTC; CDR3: CAKLIAGGSYEQYF
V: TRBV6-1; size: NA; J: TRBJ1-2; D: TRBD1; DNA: TGTGCCAGCTACCCCGGGACAGAGAGCTATGGCTACACCTTC; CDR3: CASYPGTESYGYTF
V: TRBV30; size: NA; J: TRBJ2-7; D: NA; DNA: TGTGCCTGGGCGGGTTTTGACGGCTACGAGCAGTACTTC; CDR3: CAWAGFDGYEQYF
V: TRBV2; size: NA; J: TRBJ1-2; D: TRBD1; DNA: TGTGCCAGCAGCCTGACAGGGAGAGGTGGCTACACCTTC; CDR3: CASSLTGRGGYTF
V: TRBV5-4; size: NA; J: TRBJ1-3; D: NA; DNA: TGTGCCAGCAGCTCACAGGGTGTGAGCTCTGGAAACACCATATATTTT; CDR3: CASSSQGVSSGNTIYF
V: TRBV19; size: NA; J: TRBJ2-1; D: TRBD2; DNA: TGTGCCAGTACCCCATACGGGGGACTAGCGGGAGGAGGTCAGGATGAGCAGTTCTTC; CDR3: CASTPYGGLAGGGQDEQFF
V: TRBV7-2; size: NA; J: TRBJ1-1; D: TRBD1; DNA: TGTGCCAGCAGCTTAGTTGGGACAGGGAGGAACACTGAAGCTTTCTTT; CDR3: CASSLVGTGRNTEAFF
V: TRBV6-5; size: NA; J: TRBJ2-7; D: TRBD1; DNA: TGCGCCAGCAGCCTCGGGACAGGGGGTTCCTACGAGCAGTACTTC; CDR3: CASSLGTGGSYEQYF
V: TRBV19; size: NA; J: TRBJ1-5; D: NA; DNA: TGTGCCAGCGGACAGAGCAATCAGCCCCAGCATTTT; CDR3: CASGQSNQPQHF
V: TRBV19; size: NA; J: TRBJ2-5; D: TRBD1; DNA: TGTGCCAGTAGCTTGGACAGGGAAGACCAAGAGACCCAGTACTTC; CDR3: CASSLDREDQETQYF
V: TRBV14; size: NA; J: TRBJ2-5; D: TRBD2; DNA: TGTGCCAGCAGCCCACGGGGGGGGCGAGGAGAGACCCAGTACTTC; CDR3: CASSPRGGRGETQYF
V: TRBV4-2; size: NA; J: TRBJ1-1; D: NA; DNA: TGTGCCAGCAGCCACTCAGGGGCTGAAGCTTTCTTT; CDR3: CASSHSGAEAFF
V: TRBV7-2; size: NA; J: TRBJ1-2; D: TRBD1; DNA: TGTGCCAGCAGCTTAGCTGGGACAGGGTTAGATGGCTACACCTTC; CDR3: CASSLAGTGLDGYTF
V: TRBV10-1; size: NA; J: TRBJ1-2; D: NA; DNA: TGCGCCAGCAGTGAGTCGATAACCGCAGGGGAAAACTATGGCTACACCTTC; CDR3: CASSESITAGENYGYTF
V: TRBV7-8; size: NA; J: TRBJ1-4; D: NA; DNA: TGTGCCAGCAGCAAGCGGGCGGGGGGCGCGGGTGAAAAACTGTTTTTT; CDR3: CASSKRAGGAGEKLFF
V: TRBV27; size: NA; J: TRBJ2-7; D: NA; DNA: TGTGCCAGCAGCCGGAACGGACAGCCCCTCTCCTACGAGCAGTACTTC; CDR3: CASSRNGQPLSYEQYF
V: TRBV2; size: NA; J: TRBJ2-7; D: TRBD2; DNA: TGTGCCAGCAGTGCGGGACTAGCGGCCTACGAGCAGTACTTC; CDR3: CASSAGLAAYEQYF
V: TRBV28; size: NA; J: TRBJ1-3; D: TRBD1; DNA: TGTGCCAGCAGTCCGACGCGGGACAGCTCTGGAAACACCATATATTTT; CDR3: CASSPTRDSSGNTIYF
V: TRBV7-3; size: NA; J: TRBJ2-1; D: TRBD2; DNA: TGTGCCAGCAGCTTAACGACTAGCGGGAGGCATAAGCAGTTCTTC; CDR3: CASSLTTSGRHKQFF
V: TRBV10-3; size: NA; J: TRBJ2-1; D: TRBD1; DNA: TGTGCCATCAGTACGGGACAGAGCTCCTACAATGAGCAGTTCTTC; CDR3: CAISTGQSSYNEQFF
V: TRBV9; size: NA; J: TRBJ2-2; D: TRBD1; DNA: TGTGCCAGCAGCGAATCGGGACAGGGAGTGGCCACCGGGGAGCTGTTTTTT; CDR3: CASSESGQGVATGELFF
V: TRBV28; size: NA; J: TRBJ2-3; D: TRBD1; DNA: TGTGCCAGCAGTTGGGACAGGGGCACAGATACGCAGTATTTT; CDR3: CASSWDRGTDTQYF
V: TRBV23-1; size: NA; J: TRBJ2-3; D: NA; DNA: TGCGCCAGCAAACTACAGGGTGCTAATGTCCTCGATACGCAGTATTTT; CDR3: CASKLQGANVLDTQYF
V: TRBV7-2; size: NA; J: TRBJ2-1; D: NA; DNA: TGTGCCAGCAGCTTGTTTTCGGGCAATGAGCAGTTCTTC; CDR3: CASSLFSGNEQFF
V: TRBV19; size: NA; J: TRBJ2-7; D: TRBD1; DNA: TGTGCCAGTAACGCGGGACAGGGACCTTACGAGCAGTACTTC; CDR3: CASNAGQGPYEQYF
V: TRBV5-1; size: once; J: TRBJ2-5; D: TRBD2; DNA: TGCGCCAGCAGACAAGGACTAGCGGGAGTTGAGACCCAGTACTTC; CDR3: CASRQGLAGVETQYF
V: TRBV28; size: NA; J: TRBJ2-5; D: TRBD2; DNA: TGTGCCAGCAGTCCCGGGACTAGCGGGAGCAGAGGGGAGACCCAGTACTTC; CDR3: CASSPGTSGSRGETQYF
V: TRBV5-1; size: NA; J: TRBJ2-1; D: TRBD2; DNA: TGCGCCAGCAGCTTGACGGGACTAGCGGGAGGGCCCAATGAGCAGTTCTTC; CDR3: CASSLTGLAGGPNEQFF
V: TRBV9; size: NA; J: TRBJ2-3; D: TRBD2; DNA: TGTGCCAGCAGCCCCACTAGCGGGAGTATGGATACGCAGTATTTT; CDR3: CASSPTSGSMDTQYF
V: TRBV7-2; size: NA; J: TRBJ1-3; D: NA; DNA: TGTGCCAGCAGCTTAAACACAGGCTGGGGAAACACCATATATTTT; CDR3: CASSLNTGWGNTIYF
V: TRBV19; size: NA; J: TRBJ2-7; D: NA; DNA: TGTGCCAGTAGTACAGCCGGGAGCTCCTACGAGCAGTACTTC; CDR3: CASSTAGSSYEQYF
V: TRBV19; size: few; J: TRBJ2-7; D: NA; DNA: TGTGCCAGTAGACAAGACAGTGACAGCTACGAGCAGTACTTC; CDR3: CASRQDSDSYEQYF
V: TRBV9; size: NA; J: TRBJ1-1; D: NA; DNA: TGTGCCAGCAGCGGTACAGTGAACACTGAAGCTTTCTTT; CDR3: CASSGTVNTEAFF
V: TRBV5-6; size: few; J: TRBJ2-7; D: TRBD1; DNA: TGTGCCAGCAGCCGACAGGGAATTCGGGACGAGCAGTACTTC; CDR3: CASSRQGIRDEQYF
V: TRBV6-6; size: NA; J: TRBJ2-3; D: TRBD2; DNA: TGTGCCAGCAGTTCCCAGCGGGGGCGCGCAGATACGCAGTATTTT; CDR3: CASSSQRGRADTQYF
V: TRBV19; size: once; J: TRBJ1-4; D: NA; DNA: TGTGCCAGTAGCTTGGGGGCTTCAAATGAAAAACTGTTTTTT; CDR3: CASSLGASNEKLFF
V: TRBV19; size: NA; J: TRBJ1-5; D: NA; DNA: TGTGCCAGTAGTTCTCGGACAGAGTATAGCAATCAGCCCCAGCATTTT; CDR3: CASSSRTEYSNQPQHF
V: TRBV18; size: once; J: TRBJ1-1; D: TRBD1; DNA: TGTGCCAGCTCACCGAGAACAGGGGAGCACACTGAAGCTTTCTTT; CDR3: CASSPRTGEHTEAFF
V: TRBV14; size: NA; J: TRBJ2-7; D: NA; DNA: TGTGCCAGCAGCCAAGAAATCACGGGGGTTGGCGGGCAGTACTTC; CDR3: CASSQEITGVGGQYF
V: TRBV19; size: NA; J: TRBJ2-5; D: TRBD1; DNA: TGTGCCAGTAGTATGAGGGGGACAGGGGGAGAGACCCAGTACTTC; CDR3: CASSMRGTGGETQYF
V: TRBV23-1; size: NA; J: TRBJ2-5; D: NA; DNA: TGCGCCAGCAGTCAAGGTAACGCGCGGAGACGGATGGAGACCCAGTACTTC; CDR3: CASSQGNARRRMETQYF
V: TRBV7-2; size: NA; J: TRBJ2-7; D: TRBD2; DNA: TGTGCCAGCAGCTTCAGGGTAGCGGGTTCCTACGAGCAGTACTTC; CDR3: CASSFRVAGSYEQYF
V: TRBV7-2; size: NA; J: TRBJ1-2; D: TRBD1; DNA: TGTGCCAGCAGCTGGAAGACAGGGGGTGATGGCTACACCTTC; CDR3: CASSWKTGGDGYTF
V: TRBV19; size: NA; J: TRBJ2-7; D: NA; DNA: TGTGCCAGCGCCATTTCGGACGAGCAGTACTTC; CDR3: CASAISDEQYF
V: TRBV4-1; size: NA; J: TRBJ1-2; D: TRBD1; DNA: TGCGCCAGCAGCCAACCCCTCGCCGGGACAGGGAGGAATGGCTACACCTTC; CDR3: CASSQPLAGTGRNGYTF
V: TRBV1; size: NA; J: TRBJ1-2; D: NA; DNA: TGCACCAGCAGCCAAGATTCAGACAGACCCCCCCCGGAAAACTATGGCTACACCTTC; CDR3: CTSSQDSDRPPPENYGYTF
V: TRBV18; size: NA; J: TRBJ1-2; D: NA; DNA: TGTGCCAGCTCACCCCGCACAGAACTTAACTATGGCTACACCTTC; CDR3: CASSPRTELNYGYTF
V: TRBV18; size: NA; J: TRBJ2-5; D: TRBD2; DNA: TGTGCCAGCGGGGCAGATAGCGGGAGGAGACAAGAGACCCAGTACTTC; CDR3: CASGADSGRRQETQYF
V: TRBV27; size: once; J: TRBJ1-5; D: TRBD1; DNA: TGTGCAGCGGGACCAGGGACAGGAAACAATCAGCCCCAGCATTTT; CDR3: CAAGPGTGNNQPQHF
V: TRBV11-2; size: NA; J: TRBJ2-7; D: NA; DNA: TGTGCCAGCAGCTTAGTAGGGGCCTACGAGCAGTACTTC; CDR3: CASSLVGAYEQYF
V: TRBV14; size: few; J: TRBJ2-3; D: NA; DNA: TGTGCCAGCAGCCCTGGGGGCCACACAGATACGCAGTATTTT; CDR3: CASSPGGHTDTQYF
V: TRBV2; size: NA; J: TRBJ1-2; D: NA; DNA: TGTGCCAGCAGTGAATCCCCAGGGTACGGCTATGGCTACACCTTC; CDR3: CASSESPGYGYGYTF
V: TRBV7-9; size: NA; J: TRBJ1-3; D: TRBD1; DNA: TGTGCCAGCAGCTCGACCGGGACAGGGATCTCTGGAAACACCATATATTTT; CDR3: CASSSTGTGISGNTIYF
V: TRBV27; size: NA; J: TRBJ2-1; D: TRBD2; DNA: TGTGCCAGCCATCTGGCGGCGGGAGGGCCCAATGAGCAGTTCTTC; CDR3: CASHLAAGGPNEQFF
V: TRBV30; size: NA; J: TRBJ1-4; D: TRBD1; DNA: TGTGCCTGGAGGGCGGGACAGGGGAATGAAAAACTGTTTTTT; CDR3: CAWRAGQGNEKLFF
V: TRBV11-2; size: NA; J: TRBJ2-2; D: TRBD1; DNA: TGTGCCAGCAGCTTCACAGGGGAGGAGCTGTTTTTT; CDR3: CASSFTGEELFF
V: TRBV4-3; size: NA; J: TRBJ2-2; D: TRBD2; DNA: TGCGCCAGCAGCCAAGTTGGGACTAGTGACACCGGGGAGCTGTTTTTT; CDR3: CASSQVGTSDTGELFF
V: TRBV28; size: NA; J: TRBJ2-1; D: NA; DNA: TGTGCCAGCAGTTTGCCTAGACGGCTCTCCTACAATGAGCAGTTCTTC; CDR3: CASSLPRRLSYNEQFF
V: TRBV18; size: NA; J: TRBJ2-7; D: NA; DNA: TGTGCCAGCTCACCGCAGATTTACGAGCAGTACTTC; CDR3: CASSPQIYEQYF